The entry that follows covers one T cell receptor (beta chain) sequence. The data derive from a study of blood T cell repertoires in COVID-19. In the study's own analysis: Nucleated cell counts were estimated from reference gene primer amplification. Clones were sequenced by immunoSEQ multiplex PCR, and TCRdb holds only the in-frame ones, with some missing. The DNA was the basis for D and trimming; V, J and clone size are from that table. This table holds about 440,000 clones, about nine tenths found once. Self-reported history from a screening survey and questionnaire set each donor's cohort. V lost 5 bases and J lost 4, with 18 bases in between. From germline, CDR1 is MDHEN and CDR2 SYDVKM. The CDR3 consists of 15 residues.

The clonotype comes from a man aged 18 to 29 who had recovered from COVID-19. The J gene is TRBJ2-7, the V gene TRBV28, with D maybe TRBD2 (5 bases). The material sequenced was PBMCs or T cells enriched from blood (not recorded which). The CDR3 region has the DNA TGTGCCAGCAGTCTAGTCCGGGATTTGTTGTACGAGCAGTACTTC. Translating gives CASSLVRDLLYEQYF.